The next 9 T cell receptor beta chains were all read from a single sample in a study of shared T cell receptors in the human thymus. Here immunoSEQ multiplex PCR was the method, and the copy in TCRdb shows in-frame clones only, minus some. The repertoire holds about 660,000 clones, with approximately 87% as singletons. This sample also belongs to another study, concerning human thymus T cells.

Sequenced sample: thymocytes. All receptors come from a boy under three years old with a congenital heart defect.

The J gene is TRBJ2-3, the V gene TRBV4-3, with D possibly being TRBD2 (5 bases). Trimming took 0 bases from V and 6 from J, leaving 16 bases between them. The CDR3 spans 16 residues. In germline, CDR1 is LGHNA, CDR2 YSLEER. The CDR3 DNA follows: TGCGCCAGCAGCCAAGAAGGGTACGGGAAATTGGATACGCAGTATTTT. This codes for CASSQEGYGKLDTQYF.

This chain connects TRBV2 to TRBJ2-4; TRBD2 agrees at 13 bases. The CDR3 contains 19 residues. Germline-derived CDR1 and CDR2 are SNHLY and FYNNEI. The junction had 13 bases not matched to a gene; V was cut back by 6 bases and J by 2 bases. CDR3 DNA sequence: TGTGCCAGCAGCGAGGGACTAGCGGGACACTCCATCTCCAAAAACATTCAGTACTTC. This sequence encodes CASSEGLAGHSISKNIQYF. The full variable domain, rest sourced from reference TRBV2 and TRBJ2-4, is EPEVTQTPSHQVTQMGQEVILRCVPISNHLYFYWYRQILGQKVEFLVSFYNNEISEKSEIFDDQFSVERPDGSNFTLKIRSTKLEDSAMYFCASSEGLAGHSISKNIQYFGAGTRLSVL.

The CDR3, as DNA: TGTGCCAGCAGACCGACTCTAGCGGGAGAGGAAGATACGCAGTATTTT. The encoded protein is CASRPTLAGEEDTQYF. This chain links TRBV9 with TRBJ2-3, with 10 bases that match TRBD2. The germline CDR1 and CDR2 sequences are SGDLS and YYNGEE. J was trimmed by 5 bases and V by 5 bases; bases with no gene match: 11. The CDR3 has 16 residues.

V is TRBV11-2 and J is TRBJ2-7; tentative D call: TRBD2 (5 bases). This CDR3 spans 15 amino acids. Germline-derived CDR1 and CDR2 are SGHAT and FQNNGV. V was shortened by 5 bases and J by 4 bases, with 18 bases between the two germline ends. The CDR3 DNA reads TGTGCCAGCAGCCCCGGCCCCCCAAGAGGGTACGAGCAGTACTTC. It translates to CASSPGPPRGYEQYF.

The table lists this clone with a few counts. The chain recombines TRBV30 with TRBJ2-2; tentatively, D is TRBD1 (6 bases). There are 12 residues in the CDR3. The V gene's germline CDR1 is GTSNPN and CDR2 SVGIG (reference sequence). This chain's CDR3 is CAQGPWPGELFF. CDR3 nucleotide sequence: TGTGCACAGGGCCCATGGCCCGGGGAGCTGTTTTTT. The full variable domain, completed using reference TRBV30 and TRBJ2-2, is SQTIHQWPATLVQPVGSPLSLECTVEGTSNPNLYWYRQAAGRGLQLLFYSVGIGQISSEVPQNLSASRPQDRQFILSSKKLLLSDSGFYLCAQGPWPGELFFGEGSRLTVL.

The chain's CDR3 is CASGTRGPNEQFF. CDR3 nucleotide sequence: TGTGCCAGCGGGACTAGGGGGCCCAATGAGCAGTTCTTC. The chain couples TRBV6-5 to TRBJ2-1, with D perhaps TRBD2 (8 bases). CDR1 is MNHEY and CDR2 is SVGAGI in the germline V gene. Trimming took 8 bases from V and 6 from J, leaving 14 bases between them. The CDR3 consists of 13 residues.

This rearrangement joins TRBV4-2 to TRBJ2-7; TRBD2 might be the D (5 bases). Germline CDR1 is LGHNA and CDR2 is YNFKEQ. Trimming took 0 bases from V and 3 from J, leaving 18 bases between them. The CDR3 has 17 residues. This chain's CDR3 is CASSQDRSERTIYEQYF. In DNA, the CDR3 is TGTGCCAGCAGCCAAGATAGGTCGGAGCGGACCATCTACGAGCAGTACTTC.

V usage is TRBV27 and J usage is TRBJ1-5; 10 bases fit TRBD1. V trimming: 2 bases; J trimming: 5 bases; junction bases outside the gene matches: 6. The CDR3 sequence is 16 residues long. The V gene's germline CDR1 is MNHEY and CDR2 SMNVEV (reference sequence). CDR3 coding DNA: TGTGCCAGCAGTTTACGGGACAGGGGATCCCATCAGCCCCAGCATTTT. It specifies CASSLRDRGSHQPQHF.

This chain joins TRBV4-1 and TRBJ2-7, with 8 bases aligning to TRBD1. V was pared by 0 bases and J by 1 base, with 14 bases of the junction left unmatched. In germline, CDR1 is MGHRA, CDR2 YSYEKL. This CDR3 has 19 residues. The CDR3 coding sequence is TGCGCCAGCAGCCAAGATTCTCCAAAGCCGGGACAGGCTTCCTACGAGCAGTACTTC. This sequence encodes CASSQDSPKPGQASYEQYF.